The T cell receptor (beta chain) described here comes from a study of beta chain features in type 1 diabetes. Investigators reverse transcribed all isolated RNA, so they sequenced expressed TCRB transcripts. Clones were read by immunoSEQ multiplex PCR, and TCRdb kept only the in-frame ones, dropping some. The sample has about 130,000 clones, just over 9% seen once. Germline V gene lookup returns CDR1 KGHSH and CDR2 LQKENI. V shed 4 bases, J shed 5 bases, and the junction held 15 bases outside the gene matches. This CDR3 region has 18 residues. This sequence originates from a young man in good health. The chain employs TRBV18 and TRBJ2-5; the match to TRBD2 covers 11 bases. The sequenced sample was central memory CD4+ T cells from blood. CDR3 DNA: TGTGCCAGCTCACTCTCCGGGACTAGCGGCCACGAGGGGGAGACCCAGTACTTC. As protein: CASSLSGTSGHEGETQYF.